In this sample, the clone carrying this T cell receptor beta chain turned up once. The antigen is not known. This record belongs to a study of radiation and T cells in renal cell carcinoma. At the level of the study: Nephrectomy followed 15 Gy stereotactic body radiation by 4 weeks. Study-level findings and limits: In blood, top tumor clones expanded by 2 weeks, shrinking by 4.

Specified time point: baseline pretreatment blood. Treatment noted: 15 Gy SBRT to primary tumor, nephrectomy 4 weeks later. TCRdb keeps only in-frame clones here, not all; method: immunoSEQ multiplex PCR. The sample has approximately 140,000 clones; 75% to 90% are singletons. V was cut by 6 bases and J by 1 base, with 24 bases left in between. The length of the CDR3 is 18 residues. The germline gives CDR1 MDHEN, CDR2 SYDVKM. The clonotype was recovered from a woman aged 45-59 years with renal cell carcinoma. The chain combines TRBV28 with TRBJ1-2; D is ambiguous. Sample: blood, taken from a patient whose treatment included radiotherapy and nephrectomy. The CDR3 region has the DNA TGTGCCAGCAGCAGGAGGAGACAAGAGTCGTATGTTAACTATGGCTACACCTTC. The encoded protein is CASSRRRQESYVNYGYTF.